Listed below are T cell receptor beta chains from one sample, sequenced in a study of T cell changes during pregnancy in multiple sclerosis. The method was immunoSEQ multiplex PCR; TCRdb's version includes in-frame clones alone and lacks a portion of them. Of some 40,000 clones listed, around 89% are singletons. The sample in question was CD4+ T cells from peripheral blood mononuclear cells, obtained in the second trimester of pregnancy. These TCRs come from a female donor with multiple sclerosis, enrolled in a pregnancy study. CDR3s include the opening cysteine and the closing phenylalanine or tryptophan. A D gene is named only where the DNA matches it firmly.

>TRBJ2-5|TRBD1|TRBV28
CASSLDRVLETQYF
TGTGCCAGCAGTCTGGACAGGGTCTTGGAGACCCAGTACTTC
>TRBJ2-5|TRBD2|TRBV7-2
CASSLLGSGSQETQYF
TGTGCCAGCAGCTTACTGGGGAGCGGGAGCCAAGAGACCCAGTACTTC
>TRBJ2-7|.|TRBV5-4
CASSPKPTYEQYF
TGTGCCAGCAGCCCAAAACCTACCTACGAGCAGTACTTC
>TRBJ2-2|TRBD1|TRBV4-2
CASSHAGTENTGELFF
TGTGCCAGCAGCCATGCCGGGACAGAAAACACCGGGGAGCTGTTTTTT
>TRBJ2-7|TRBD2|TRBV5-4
CASSRSGGSYEQYF
TGTGCCAGCAGCCGCAGCGGGGGATCCTACGAGCAGTACTTC
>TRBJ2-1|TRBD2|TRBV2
CASSPNRGVYEQFF
TGTGCCAGCAGCCCCAACCGGGGGGTATATGAGCAGTTCTTC
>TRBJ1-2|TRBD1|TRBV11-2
CASSAKTGLGHGYTF
TGTGCCAGCAGCGCCAAGACAGGGCTGGGTCATGGCTACACCTTC
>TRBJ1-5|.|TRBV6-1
CASSEGLFLLSNQPQHF
TGTGCCAGCAGCGAAGGACTCTTTCTACTTAGCAATCAGCCCCAGCATTTT
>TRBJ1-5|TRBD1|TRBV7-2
CASSLDRGRGQPQHF
TGTGCCAGCAGCTTAGACAGGGGGCGTGGGCAGCCCCAGCATTTT
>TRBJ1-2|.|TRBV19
CASSPGPLGGGYTF
TGTGCCAGTAGTCCGGGCCCCCTGGGAGGTGGCTACACCTTC